These 15 T cell receptor beta chains were sequenced from one sample in a study of cytomegalovirus exposure and HLA in healthy donors (dated by TCRdb to about 2017). The library was produced with the immunoSEQ multiplex PCR assay. A mixture of 60 forward primers for TCR Vbeta segments and 13 reverse primers for TCR Jbeta segments was used in the multiplex PCR. The source is immuneACCESS, and TCRdb retained only in-frame sequences with V and J called. Part of the clones is not carried over; for the studies checked, unresolved V genes explain less than half of this, and the remainder is unexplained. Recorded for this sample are fewer than 150,000 clones; 74% of them occurred a single time. The ten largest make up around 5.5% of the sample. Sequencing was carried out using PBMCs. Source of these receptors: a woman between 45 and 60 years old in good health and CMV-seropositive.

J is TRBJ2-1 and V is TRBV7-6; D possibly corresponds to TRBD2 (7 bases). V lost 2 bases to trimming and J lost 12 bases, with 14 bases between them. Germline loops: CDR1 SGHVS, CDR2 FNYEAQ. The length of the CDR3 is 13 residues. CDR3 in amino acids: CASSLTGGGVQFF. CDR3 bases: TGTGCCAGCAGCTTAACAGGCGGGGGCGTGCAGTTCTTC.

V and J are TRBV4-2 and TRBJ2-3; TRBD2 aligns across 8 bases. Unmatched junction bases numbered 6, after V lost 0 bases and J lost 4 bases. The CDR3 contains 16 residues. CDR1 is LGHNA and CDR2 is YNFKEQ in the germline V gene. The CDR3 DNA follows: TGTGCCAGCAGCCAAGAGGGCGGGGGGCGGTCAGATACGCAGTATTTT. Translated: CASSQEGGGRSDTQYF.

This chain links TRBV2 with TRBJ1-2, with no clear D. Trimming cost V 6 bases and J 7 bases, with 21 bases left between them. CDR1 and CDR2 from the germline V gene are SNHLY and FYNNEI. The CDR3 sequence is 15 residues long. CDR3 sequence reads: CASRGGGRTISGYTF. Here the CDR3 DNA reads TGTGCCAGCAGGGGTGGAGGCCGAACAATCAGTGGCTACACCTTC.

This rearrangement joins TRBV5-1 to TRBJ2-4; the match to TRBD2 covers 10 bases. The CDR3 runs 15 residues. Germline CDR1 reads SGHRS; CDR2 reads YFSETQ. Trimming at V came to 0 bases and at J to 6 bases, leaving 3 bases not matched to a gene. In nucleotides, the CDR3 is TGCGCCAGCAGCTTGGGACTAGCGGGTTTAAACATTCAGTACTTC. Amino acid sequence: CASSLGLAGLNIQYF.

V and J are TRBV4-1 and TRBJ2-4, with 8 bases lining up with TRBD2. The germline V gene has CDR1 MGHRA and CDR2 YSYEKL. V lost 4 bases to trimming and J lost 4 bases; unmatched junction nucleotides: 9. This CDR3 has 16 amino acids. As DNA, the CDR3 is TGCGCCAGCAGCCCCGGTCGGACTAGCCGTAAAAACATTCAGTACTTC. Its translation is CASSPGRTSRKNIQYF.

V and J are TRBV30 and TRBJ2-6; D call uncertain. The CDR3 is 13 residues long. Germline-derived CDR1 and CDR2 are GTSNPN and SVGIG (reference sequence). Trimming left V 5 bases short and J 4 bases short, with 9 bases between. Written as DNA, the CDR3 is TGTGCCTGGGGTAGAATCGGGGCCAACGTCCTGACTTTC. The encoded protein is CAWGRIGANVLTF.

The chain uses TRBV7-6 and TRBJ1-5, with D possibly being TRBD1 (5 bases). The germline V gene encodes CDR1 SGHVS and CDR2 FNYEAQ. The CDR3 has 14 residues. V lost 5 bases, J lost 8 bases, and 16 bases lay in between. The CDR3 DNA sequence: TGTGCCAGCAGCCGGGACCCTATAGCGGAGCCCCAGCATTTT. It yields the protein CASSRDPIAEPQHF.

The V and J genes are TRBV1 and TRBJ1-6; TRBD1 is taken as the D call from the table, unchecked against the DNA. TRBV1 is a pseudogene. The CDR3 covers 22 residues. The CDR3 reads CTSSPIKWAPKAYSSYNSPLHF. The DNA of the CDR3 is TGCACCAGCAGCCCCATAAAATGGGCCCCGAAGGCCTATAGCTCCTATAATTCACCCCTCCACTTT.

The chain uses TRBV9 and TRBJ2-1; TRBD2 agrees at 7 bases. The CDR3 runs to 15 residues. After removal of 0 bases from V and 6 bases from J, the junction contained 6 bases not matched to a gene. The germline gives CDR1 SGDLS, CDR2 YYNGEE. In DNA, the CDR3 is TGTGCCAGCAGCGTAGAAAGGACTAGTACCAATGAGCAGTTCTTC. Its translation: CASSVERTSTNEQFF.

This clone was seen a few times. The chain joins TRBV5-4 to TRBJ2-4; D unclear. Trimming left V 1 base short and J 0 bases short, with 11 bases between. The germline CDR1 and CDR2 sequences are SGHNT and YYREEE (reference sequence). CDR3 length equals 16 residues. The CDR3 is CASSLIPVQAKNIQYF. For the CDR3, the DNA is TGTGCCAGCAGCTTGATACCAGTTCAAGCCAAAAACATTCAGTACTTC. Full variable domain (missing parts from reference TRBV5-4 and TRBJ2-4): ETGVTQSPTHLIKTRGQQVTLRCSSQSGHNTVSWYQQALGQGPQFIFQYYREEENGRGNFPPRFSGLQFPNYSSELNVNALELDDSALYLCASSLIPVQAKNIQYFGAGTRLSVL.

CDR3 loop: CASSKGTSGNNEQFF. The CDR3 DNA reads as TGTGCCAGCAGTAAAGGGACTAGCGGGAACAATGAGCAGTTCTTC. The chain uses TRBV6-4 and TRBJ2-1; TRBD2 agrees at 13 bases. Germline-derived CDR1 and CDR2 are MRHNA and SNTAGT. V shed 5 bases and J 5 bases; nucleotides not matched to a gene: 3. CDR3 length equals 15 residues.

The sample holds one count of this clone. The V call is TRBV5-4, the J call TRBJ1-6, with D hard to call. Between the trimmed V and J ends, which lost 0 bases and 7 bases, there was a span of 8 bases. Germline V gene sequence: CDR1 SGHNT, CDR2 YYREEE (reference sequence). The CDR3 totals 14 residues. Here the CDR3 reads CASSLAGGNSPLHF. CDR3 DNA sequence: TGTGCCAGCAGCTTGGCAGGAGGAAATTCACCCCTCCACTTT.

The V call is TRBV30, the J call TRBJ2-2; maybe TRBD1 (5 bases). CDR3 size: 15 residues. Trimming took off 2 bases at V and 5 bases at J, with 15 bases between the two ends. Germline values: CDR1 GTSNPN, CDR2 SVGIG (reference sequence). The DNA for the CDR3 is TGTGCCTGGAGTTCAGGACAAGGAAGGACCGGGGAGCTGTTTTTT. This translates into CAWSSGQGRTGELFF. Full variable domain (outside the CDR3, taken from reference TRBV30 and TRBJ2-2): SQTIHQWPATLVQPVGSPLSLECTVEGTSNPNLYWYRQAAGRGLQLLFYSVGIGQISSEVPQNLSASRPQDRQFILSSKKLLLSDSGFYLCAWSSGQGRTGELFFGEGSRLTVL.

J is TRBJ2-5 and V is TRBV10-3; no reliable D call. The CDR3 runs to 13 residues. CDR1 and CDR2 (germline): ENHRY, SYGVKD. Trimming took off 2 bases at V and 3 bases at J, with 7 bases between the two ends. The CDR3 DNA sequence: TGTGCCATCAGTGAGCGGCAGGAAGAGACCCAGTACTTC. Protein product: CAISERQEETQYF.

The chain employs TRBV6-1 and TRBJ2-7; 9 positions match TRBD1. V trimming: 10 bases; J trimming: 4 bases; junction bases outside the gene matches: 11. The CDR3 has 14 residues. Germline V CDR1 and CDR2: MNHNS, SASEGT. The CDR3 bases are TGTGCCAACCTCTCCGGGACAGGGCGTTACGAGCAGTACTTC. Translating gives CANLSGTGRYEQYF.